The present T cell receptor beta chain was sequenced within a study of T cell responses to AZD1222 COVID-19 vaccine. Findings and limits, study-wide: The study found vaccine-associated CD4 TCRs spanning spike, dominant at 160-218 and 743-854.

Libraries were prepared by immunoSEQ multiplex PCR; TCRdb keeps only in-frame clonotypes and omits some of them. The repertoire holds 18,000 or so clones, with about 90% as singletons. As for this clone: Its specificity is not known.

Germline V gene sequence: CDR1 ENHRY, CDR2 SYGVKD. CDR3 size: 12 residues. The V end was cut by 6 bases, the J end by 4 bases, with 7 bases between. The rearrangement links TRBV10-3 to TRBJ1-5; D possibly corresponds to TRBD1 (5 bases). The source is an adult who received the AZD1222 COVID-19 vaccine. The material was peripheral blood, obtained 28 days after the second AZD1222 dose. CDR3 loop: CAISDSNQPQHF. CDR3 in DNA: TGTGCCATCAGCGACAGTAATCAGCCCCAGCATTTT.